This T cell receptor (beta chain) was observed in a study of T cell responses to AZD1222 COVID-19 vaccine. Of note for this clone: Its antigen is unidentified.

Clones were read by immunoSEQ multiplex PCR, and TCRdb kept only the in-frame ones, dropping some. The sample holds over 70,000 clones, roughly 90% seen once. There are 14 residues in the CDR3. V lost 5 bases and J lost 10; bases outside the gene matches: 10. In germline, CDR1 is MNHEY, CDR2 SMNVEV (reference sequence). The study, taken as a whole, reports: At baseline, seropositivity was found in only a handful of AZD1222 recipients.

The TCR originated in an adult in good health. This specimen was peripheral blood, taken on day 0 of AZD1222 vaccination. The chain uses TRBV27 and TRBJ1-5; 8 bases map to TRBD1. The CDR3 coding sequence is TGTGCCAGCAGTCCACGGACAGGGACTAAACCCCAGCATTTT. Its protein is CASSPRTGTKPQHF.